The 15 T cell receptor beta chains below were found in one sample sequenced in a study of cytomegalovirus exposure and HLA in healthy donors. Data came from immunoSEQ multiplex PCR; TCRdb stores just in-frame clones and leaves some out. The sample gives about 160,000 clones, about 90% of which show up once; over 2.5% is in the top ten. Sequenced sample: PBMCs. The source is a woman under 30 in good health and CMV-seropositive.

The chain employs TRBV25-1 and TRBJ2-4; D is uncertain. The V end was cut by 5 bases, the J end by 3 bases, with 11 bases between. This CDR3 has 14 residues. Germline lookup yields CDR1 MGHDK and CDR2 SYGVNS. DNA of the CDR3: TGTGCCAGCAGTCCCTCGGCGGACAAAAACATTCAGTACTTC. Its protein is CASSPSADKNIQYF.

The V and J genes are TRBV19 and TRBJ1-1; 8 bases fit TRBD1. Per the germline V gene, CDR1 is LNHDA and CDR2 is SQIVND (reference sequence). CDR3 length: 17 residues. The J segment lost 2 bases and the V segment lost 4 bases, leaving 12 bases of the junction unmatched. CDR3 loop: CASSTFGTGVGNTEAFF. CDR3 sequence (DNA): TGTGCCAGTAGTACCTTCGGGACAGGAGTGGGTAACACTGAAGCTTTCTTT.

In this sample, this clone turned up once. J is TRBJ1-1 and V is TRBV5-1; D ambiguous. This CDR3 contains 14 residues. Germline assignment: CDR1 SGHRS and CDR2 YFSETQ. V shed 3 bases and J shed 4 bases, with 13 bases lying between them. The CDR3 DNA follows: TGCGCCAGCAGCTGGCTCCCAGTTGCCACTGAAGCTTTCTTT. Protein: CASSWLPVATEAFF.

The CDR3 is CASSVWGDIGLETQYF. CDR3 nucleotide sequence: TGTGCCAGCAGCGTATGGGGGGATATTGGTTTGGAGACCCAGTACTTC. The chain joins TRBV9 to TRBJ2-5; D perhaps matches TRBD2 (6 bases). V lost 1 base and J lost 5, with 18 bases in between. Per the germline V gene, CDR1 is SGDLS and CDR2 is YYNGEE. The CDR3 has 16 amino acids.

The chain couples TRBV27 to TRBJ2-5; 8 bases are a match to TRBD1. The end of the DNA is better explained by TRBJ2-7, so the J call may be wrong. Germline CDR1 reads MNHEY; CDR2 reads SMNVEV (reference sequence). The CDR3 sequence is 14 residues long. CDR3 sequence: CASTPGQVTYEQYF. The CDR3 bases are TGTGCCAGCACCCCGGGACAGGTAACCTACGAGCAGTACTTC.

The genes are TRBV15 and TRBJ2-7; TRBD2 might be the D (6 bases). V was trimmed by 0 bases and J by 4 bases, leaving 13 bases between them. Germline-derived CDR1 and CDR2 are LNHNV and YYDKDF (reference sequence). The CDR3 runs to 15 residues. The CDR3 nucleotides are TGTGCCACCAGCAGAGATACGGGGACTTTTTACGAGCAGTACTTC. The encoded protein is CATSRDTGTFYEQYF.

In this sample, this clone turned up a few times. The V gene is TRBV2, the J gene TRBJ1-5, with D maybe TRBD1 (5 bases). The CDR3 is made up of 15 amino acids. From germline, CDR1 is SNHLY and CDR2 FYNNEI. V was trimmed by 3 bases and J by 4 bases, leaving 13 bases between them. The CDR3: CASSENGAWNQPQHF. The DNA for the CDR3 is TGTGCCAGCAGTGAGAATGGGGCTTGGAATCAGCCCCAGCATTTT.

Here the CDR3 DNA reads TGTGCCAGCAGCTTAGGAGACTACCCCTCGTACAATGAGCAGTTCTTC. This gives the protein CASSLGDYPSYNEQFF. The rearrangement links TRBV7-2 to TRBJ2-1; D is possibly TRBD2 (5 bases). Looked up from germline, CDR1 is SGHTA and CDR2 is FQGNSA. The ends were cut back, 1 base at V and 4 bases at J, with 14 bases in the middle. This CDR3 has 16 amino acids.

This chain connects TRBV19 to TRBJ1-1, with 8 bases fitting TRBD1. Germline CDR1 LNHDA, CDR2 SQIVND (reference sequence). V lost 6 bases, J lost 2 bases, and 8 bases stayed unmatched. This CDR3 contains 15 residues. CDR3 region: CASRSGQGRNTEAFF. The DNA for the CDR3 is TGTGCCAGTAGATCTGGACAGGGCAGAAACACTGAAGCTTTCTTT.

J is TRBJ2-7 and V is TRBV5-6, with 10 bases identical to TRBD2. Germline V gene data show CDR1 as SGHDT and CDR2 as YYEEEE. This CDR3 comprises 17 residues. V was pared by 4 bases and J by 2 bases, with 12 bases of the junction left unmatched. The CDR3 loop reads CASSIYLLAGLPYEQYF. As DNA, the CDR3 is TGTGCCAGCAGCATCTACCTACTAGCGGGACTTCCCTACGAGCAGTACTTC. Full variable domain (rest looked up from reference TRBV5-6 and TRBJ2-7): DAGVTQSPTHLIKTRGQQVTLRCSPKSGHDTVSWYQQALGQGPQFIFQYYEEEERQRGNFPDRFSGHQFPNYSSELNVNALLLGDSALYLCASSIYLLAGLPYEQYFGPGTRLTVT.

This clone was found once. This sequence joins TRBV28 and TRBJ1-5; D is unclear. The V gene lost 3 bases and the J gene lost 4 bases, with 7 bases spanning the gap. This CDR3 is built from 13 residues. CDR1 is MDHEN, CDR2 SYDVKM, per germline. CDR3 sequence reads: CASSLIQNQPQHF. The CDR3 coding sequence is TGTGCCAGCAGTTTGATACAGAATCAGCCCCAGCATTTT.

The chain has TRBV21-1 and TRBJ1-6; the D call in the table, TRBD1, was not verified against the DNA. TRBV21-1 is labeled a pseudogene. The CDR3 runs 20 residues. CDR3 in amino acids: CASSASGTRLRSSYNSPLHF. CDR3 bases: TGTGCCAGCAGCGCCTCCGGGACACGTCTGAGGAGCTCCTATAATTCACCCCTCCACTTT.

V is TRBV11-2 and J is TRBJ2-7; TRBD1 matches 11 bases. The length of the CDR3 is 17 residues. V was clipped by 5 bases and J by 3 bases; unmatched bases: 12. Germline CDR1 is SGHAT and CDR2 is FQNNGV. The CDR3 here is CASSPPADRGRFYEQYF. Written as DNA, the CDR3 is TGTGCCAGCAGCCCCCCCGCGGACAGGGGGCGCTTCTACGAGCAGTACTTC.

The chain has TRBV5-4 and TRBJ1-1, with 8 bases matching TRBD1. The CDR3 loop spans 16 amino acids. J was trimmed by 3 bases and V by 0 bases; bases with no gene match: 7. Germline V CDR1 and CDR2: SGHNT, YYREEE (reference sequence). CDR3 nucleotides: TGTGCCAGCAGCTTGGTCGGACAGGGAAGATACACTGAAGCTTTCTTT. Translating it yields CASSLVGQGRYTEAFF.

This clone was observed once. The rearrangement uses TRBV4-2 and TRBJ1-2, with D possibly being TRBD1 (5 bases). Germline values: CDR1 LGHNA, CDR2 YNFKEQ. Deletions cut 3 bases from V and 3 bases from J, with 14 bases between. CDR3 length equals 15 residues. The CDR3 nucleotides are TGTGCCAGCAGCCAGGAAGAGTGGGGGGACTATGGCTACACCTTC. It codes for CASSQEEWGDYGYTF.